This T cell receptor (beta chain) was obtained from a study of shared clonotypes between healthy human individuals. The CDR3 consists of 17 residues. Germline V gene data show CDR1 as SGHDT and CDR2 as YYEEEE. Trimming at V came to 4 bases and at J to 0 bases, leaving 7 bases not matched to a gene. This clone came up once. Genomic DNA (from each subset) was split evenly across several immunoSEQ plates. Clones were sequenced by immunoSEQ multiplex PCR, and TCRdb holds only the in-frame ones, with some missing. The data show about 2.4 million clones, under 95% seen once. The authors divided CD4+ cells into CD45RA+ naive and CD45RA-negative memory subsets.

The sequence derives from a man aged 18-30 years in good health. Some clones in this sample may be carry-over from other donors' samples. The rearrangement joins TRBV5-6 to TRBJ2-3; TRBD2 matches at 11 bases. Sequenced sample: naive CD4+ T cells from PBMCs. Noted subset: CD45RA+ positively selected. Written as DNA, the CDR3 is TGTGCCAGCAGCGCGCTAGCGGGAGGAACTAGCACAGATACGCAGTATTTT. Its translation: CASSALAGGTSTDTQYF.